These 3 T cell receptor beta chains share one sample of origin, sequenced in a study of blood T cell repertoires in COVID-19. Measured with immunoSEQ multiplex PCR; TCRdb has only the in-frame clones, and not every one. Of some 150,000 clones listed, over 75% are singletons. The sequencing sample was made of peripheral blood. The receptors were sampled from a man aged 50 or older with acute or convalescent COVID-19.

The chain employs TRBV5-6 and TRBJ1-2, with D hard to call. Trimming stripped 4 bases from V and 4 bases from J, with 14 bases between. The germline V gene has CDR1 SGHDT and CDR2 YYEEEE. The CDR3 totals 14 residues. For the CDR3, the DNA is TGTGCCAGCAGCCCCCGCGGGAGCCGCTATGGCTACACCTTC. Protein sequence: CASSPRGSRYGYTF.

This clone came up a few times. The CDR3 DNA reads TGCGCCAGCAGCTCAGGTCAACCAGGGGGACACAATGAGCAGTTCTTC. It is translated as CASSSGQPGGHNEQFF. V and J are TRBV5-1 and TRBJ2-1, with 7 bases that match TRBD1. V was clipped by 3 bases and J by 5 bases; unmatched bases: 11. Germline V gives CDR1 SGHRS, CDR2 YFSETQ. The CDR3 extends over 16 amino acids.

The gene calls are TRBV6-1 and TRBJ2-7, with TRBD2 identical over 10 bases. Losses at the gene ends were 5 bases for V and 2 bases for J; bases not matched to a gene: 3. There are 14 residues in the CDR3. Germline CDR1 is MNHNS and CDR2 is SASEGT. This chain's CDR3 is CASSLAGETYEQYF. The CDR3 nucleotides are TGTGCCAGCAGTCTAGCGGGAGAGACCTACGAGCAGTACTTC.